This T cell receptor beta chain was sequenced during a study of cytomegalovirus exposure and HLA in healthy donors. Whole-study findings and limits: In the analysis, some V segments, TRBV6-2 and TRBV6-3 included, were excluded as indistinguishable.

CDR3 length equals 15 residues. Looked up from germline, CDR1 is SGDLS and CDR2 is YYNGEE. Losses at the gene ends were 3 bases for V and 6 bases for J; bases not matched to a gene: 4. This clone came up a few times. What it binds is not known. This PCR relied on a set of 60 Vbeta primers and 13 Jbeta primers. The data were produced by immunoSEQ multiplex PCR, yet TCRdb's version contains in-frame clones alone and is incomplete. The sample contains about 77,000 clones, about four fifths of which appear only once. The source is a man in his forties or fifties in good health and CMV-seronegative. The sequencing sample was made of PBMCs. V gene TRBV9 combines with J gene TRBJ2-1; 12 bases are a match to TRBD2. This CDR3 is CASSALAGGGNEQFF. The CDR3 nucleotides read TGTGCCAGCAGCGCCCTAGCGGGGGGGGGCAATGAGCAGTTCTTC.